The 13 T cell receptor beta chains below all came from one sample that was sequenced in a study of shared T cell receptors in the human thymus. Sequenced by immunoSEQ multiplex PCR; TCRdb stores in-frame clones only, minus some. This sample yields hundreds of thousands of clones, of which roughly 90% are seen a single time; 0.0095% to 0.013% belongs to the top ten. In addition, the sample was reused for a study of human thymus T cells.

Sequenced: thymocytes. The receptors derive from a boy younger than two with a congenital heart defect.

J is TRBJ2-3 and V is TRBV6-5; D might be TRBD1 (6 bases). CDR1 is MNHEY and CDR2 is SVGAGI in the germline V gene. This CDR3 contains 15 residues. Trimming took off 2 bases at V and 4 bases at J, with 13 bases between the two ends. DNA of the CDR3: TGTGCCAGCAGTTACAGGGCACAGGGTCCAGATACGCAGTATTTT. It codes for CASSYRAQGPDTQYF.

The chain is built from TRBV27 and TRBJ2-2, with D perhaps TRBD2 (6 bases). V was shortened by 6 bases and J by 5 bases, with 22 bases between the two germline ends. This CDR3 has 17 residues. Germline CDR1 and CDR2: MNHEY and SMNVEV (reference sequence). The CDR3 sequence: CASSYTRDSPLTGELFF. CDR3 nucleotide sequence: TGTGCCAGCAGCTACACCCGGGACTCCCCCCTAACCGGGGAGCTGTTTTTT.

A few counts support this clone. The V call is TRBV5-1, the J call TRBJ2-7, with TRBD2 matching 7 bases. The CDR3 has 11 residues. Germline CDR1 SGHRS, CDR2 YFSETQ. Unmatched junction bases numbered 3, after V lost 5 bases and J lost 7 bases. The chain's CDR3 is CASRDGGEQYF. The DNA for the CDR3 is TGCGCCAGCAGAGACGGGGGGGAGCAGTACTTC. The variable domain in full, completed from reference TRBV5-1 and TRBJ2-7, reads KAGVTQTPRYLIKTRGQQVTLSCSPISGHRSVSWYQQTPGQGLQFLFEYFSETQRNKGNFPGRFSGRQFSNSRSEMNVSTLELGDSALYLCASRDGGEQYFGPGTRLTVT.

V usage is TRBV20-1 and J usage is TRBJ2-7; D gene uncertain. The CDR3 runs 10 residues. Per the germline V gene, CDR1 is DFQATT and CDR2 is SNEGSKA (reference sequence). V lost 6 bases and J lost 4, with 7 bases in between. The CDR3 loop is CSATIYEQYF. The DNA of the CDR3 is TGCAGTGCCACTATTTACGAGCAGTACTTC.

The J gene is TRBJ2-1, the V gene TRBV25-1; TRBD1 matches 10 bases. Germline CDR1 MGHDK, CDR2 SYGVNS. Trimming at V came to 5 bases and at J to 8 bases, leaving 9 bases not matched to a gene. The CDR3 contains 15 residues. In DNA form, the CDR3 reads TGTGCCAGCAGTTCTTTGGGACAGGGGTACGATGAGCAGTTCTTC. It specifies CASSSLGQGYDEQFF.

The rearrangement joins TRBV5-8 to TRBJ2-7, with D unresolved. Trimming stripped 0 bases from V and 0 bases from J, with 10 bases between. Per germline, CDR1 SGHTS and CDR2 YDEGEE. This CDR3 has 15 residues. This CDR3 reads CASSLDVYGSYEQYF. As DNA, the CDR3 is TGTGCCAGCAGCTTGGATGTATACGGCTCCTACGAGCAGTACTTC.

The V gene is TRBV11-2, the J gene TRBJ1-1; the match to TRBD1 covers 9 bases. V dropped 5 bases and J dropped 11; count of bases not matched to a gene: 6. CDR3 size: 12 residues. CDR1 is SGHAT, CDR2 FQNNGV, per germline. The CDR3 DNA sequence: TGTGCCAGCAGCAACAGGGGGCTATCTGCTTTCTTT. Protein product: CASSNRGLSAFF.

The chain is built from TRBV4-2 and TRBJ2-1, with 11 bases aligning to TRBD2. The germline V gene has CDR1 LGHNA and CDR2 YNFKEQ. This CDR3 region has 18 residues. J lost 0 bases, V lost 0 bases, and 4 bases had no gene match. The CDR3 here is CASSQEGLAVSSYNEQFF. The CDR3, as DNA: TGTGCCAGCAGCCAAGAGGGACTAGCGGTGAGCTCCTACAATGAGCAGTTCTTC.

The chain recombines TRBV4-2 with TRBJ1-5; D perhaps matches TRBD1 (5 bases). Germline values: CDR1 LGHNA, CDR2 YNFKEQ. The CDR3 extends over 19 amino acids. Trimming pared 4 bases from V and 1 base from J, leaving 23 bases between. The CDR3 DNA is TGTGCCAGCAGCCCCTCCGGGCCATCAGAAGGGGTAAGCAATCAGCCCCAGCATTTT. It encodes CASSPSGPSEGVSNQPQHF.

The chain links TRBV4-3 to TRBJ2-2; 12 nucleotides agree with TRBD2. This CDR3 is 16 amino acids long. The germline gives CDR1 LGHNA, CDR2 YSLEER. Trimming took 6 bases from V and 6 from J; bases not matched to a gene: 8. The CDR3 sequence: CASRPGLAGRAGELFF. The CDR3 nucleotides are TGCGCCAGCAGACCCGGACTAGCGGGAAGGGCCGGGGAGCTGTTTTTT.

This chain joins TRBV28 and TRBJ1-5; maybe TRBD1 (5 bases). V was trimmed by 1 base and J by 7 bases, leaving 14 bases between them. CDR3 length: 15 residues. Germline lookup yields CDR1 MDHEN and CDR2 SYDVKM. The DNA of the CDR3 is TGTGCCAGCAGTTTATCCAGGGCCGCGAGGCAGCCCCAGCATTTT. Translating it yields CASSLSRAARQPQHF.

The chain is built from TRBV9 and TRBJ2-7; no firm D call. The CDR3 runs to 14 residues. V was trimmed by 4 bases and J by 0 bases, leaving 11 bases between them. Germline values: CDR1 SGDLS, CDR2 YYNGEE. The CDR3 DNA is TGTGCCAGCAGCCGCACCCCGAGCTCCTACGAGCAGTACTTC. This encodes CASSRTPSSYEQYF.

Here the CDR3 reads CRVPGQADYEQYF. The CDR3 DNA is TGCAGGGTACCGGGACAGGCCGACTACGAGCAGTACTTC. The chain has TRBV29-1 and TRBJ2-7, with 8 bases aligning to TRBD1. CDR3 length: 13 residues. Germline CDR1 SQVTM, CDR2 ANQGSEA.